This T cell receptor beta chain was documented in a study of Ad26.COV2.S vaccination and SARS-CoV-2 variants. Only one count was recorded for this clone. The antigen remains undetermined. Treatment: roughly 19 received Ad26.COV2.S at low or high dose, single or two shots; a few received placebo; per-sample allocation not given. Vaccine and placebo recipients were sampled on day 63 after the first injection. Aged 18-55 years, donor was enrolled in Boston in 2020. Vaccination employed an Ad26 vector expressing the Wuhan-strain SARS-CoV-2 spike. V shed 2 bases and J 4 bases; nucleotides not matched to a gene: 5. CDR1 is SGHDT and CDR2 is YYEEEE in the germline V gene. The CDR3 length is 15 residues. Assay: immunoSEQ multiplex PCR; the TCRdb copy retains only in-frame clones and omits some. The sample lists over 400,000 clones; approximately 89% were seen once. Study results and limitations: Those who received vaccine or placebo ended up with similar non-spike TCR breadth. Assessments of TCR breadth and depth may have underestimated the total T cell responses.

The chain links TRBV5-6 to TRBJ1-5; 8 positions agree with TRBD1. The receptor was isolated from a person aged 18-65 years who received the Ad26.COV2.S COVID-19 vaccine or a placebo. This material consisted of peripheral blood, taken in a trial of Ad26.COV2.S vaccine versus placebo. The CDR3 is CASSFSTGGNQPQHF. The CDR3 bases are TGTGCCAGCAGCTTTTCTACAGGGGGAAATCAGCCCCAGCATTTT.